Listed here are 16 T cell receptor beta chains from one sample, sequenced in a study of T cell changes during pregnancy in multiple sclerosis. The repertoire was sequenced with immunoSEQ multiplex PCR; TCRdb's copy has only in-frame clones and lacks some. The sample lists around 48,000 clones; 92% were seen once. This material consisted of CD4+ T cells from peripheral blood mononuclear cells, taken in the second trimester of pregnancy. These receptors were obtained from a female donor in good health, enrolled as a control in a pregnancy study.

This clone was picked up a small number of times. The chain has TRBV6-1 and TRBJ1-1, with 8 bases that match TRBD1. This CDR3 has 16 residues. Germline V lookup: CDR1 MNHNS, CDR2 SASEGT. Trimming took 3 bases from V and 5 from J; bases not matched to a gene: 11. This chain's CDR3 is CASSEIVGQGKTEAFF. In DNA form, the CDR3 reads TGTGCCAGCAGTGAGATAGTTGGACAGGGAAAAACTGAAGCTTTCTTT.

The CDR3: CASSQGPVGDSYNEQFF. CDR3 DNA: TGCGCCAGCAGCCAAGGGCCCGTCGGGGATTCCTACAATGAGCAGTTCTTC. The chain employs TRBV4-3 and TRBJ2-1; D may be TRBD2 (5 bases). CDR1 LGHNA and CDR2 YSLEER come from the germline V gene. The CDR3 totals 17 residues. The V gene lost 1 base and the J gene lost 1 base, with 14 bases spanning the gap.

The genes are TRBV7-6 and TRBJ1-3, with D unclear. Germline CDR1 SGHVS, CDR2 FNYEAQ. The CDR3 sequence is 16 residues long. The V gene lost 2 bases and the J gene lost 0 bases, with 11 bases spanning the gap. The DNA for the CDR3 is TGTGCCAGCAGCTTAACTCAGCGGAGCTCTGGAAACACCATATATTTT. Its translation: CASSLTQRSSGNTIYF.

This sequence joins TRBV28 and TRBJ2-3; 7 nucleotides align to TRBD1. V gave up 8 bases and J gave up 2 bases; unmatched junction bases: 13. There are 16 residues in the CDR3. Germline assignment: CDR1 MDHEN and CDR2 SYDVKM. CDR3 in amino acids: CASPPMGQSTTDTQYF. The CDR3, as DNA: TGTGCCAGCCCACCGATGGGACAGTCGACCACAGATACGCAGTATTTT.

The rearrangement uses TRBV28 and TRBJ2-1, with 8 bases aligning to TRBD1. Trimming cost V 1 base and J 4 bases; bases outside gene matches: 6. In germline, CDR1 is MDHEN, CDR2 SYDVKM. The CDR3 contains 16 residues. CDR3 protein: CASSLYGQGDYNEQFF. The CDR3 nucleotides are TGTGCCAGCAGTTTATACGGACAGGGAGATTACAATGAGCAGTTCTTC.

CDR3: CASSLGGDDNEQFF. In DNA form, the CDR3 reads TGTGCCAGCAGTTTAGGAGGGGACGATAATGAGCAGTTCTTC. The V call is TRBV27, the J call TRBJ2-1, with TRBD2 as a possible D gene (6 bases). V lost 2 bases and J lost 7, with 12 bases in between. CDR1 is MNHEY, CDR2 SMNVEV, per germline (reference sequence). The CDR3 spans 14 residues.

This clone has just one count. The rearrangement joins TRBV4-1 to TRBJ2-5; no firm D call. Judging by the DNA end, TRBJ2-7 fits better; the J call may be wrong. This CDR3 has 15 residues. The germline gives CDR1 MGHRA, CDR2 YSYEKL. The DNA for the CDR3 is TGCGCCAGCAGCCAGCCAACAAGGAGTTTCCACGAGCAGTACTTC. Residues: CASSQPTRSFHEQYF.

This chain links TRBV4-2 with TRBJ2-1, with TRBD2 matching over 11 bases. Germline V CDR1 and CDR2: LGHNA, YNFKEQ. The CDR3 loop spans 16 amino acids. J was trimmed by 4 bases and V by 3 bases; bases with no gene match: 5. The DNA of the CDR3 is TGTGCCAGCAGCCAGGCCGGGACTAGCGGTTACAATGAGCAGTTCTTC. Its protein is CASSQAGTSGYNEQFF.

V usage is TRBV27 and J usage is TRBJ2-3; maybe TRBD1 (5 bases). V lost 7 bases and J lost 9, with 29 bases in between. The germline V gene encodes CDR1 MNHEY and CDR2 SMNVEV (reference sequence). The CDR3 totals 17 residues. Here the CDR3 reads CASTTFLRAGSKGTQYF. The CDR3 region has the DNA TGTGCCAGCACCACCTTTCTACGAGCAGGGTCCAAGGGGACGCAGTATTTT.

The chain is built from TRBV6-1 and TRBJ2-7; D is perhaps TRBD1 (6 bases). This CDR3 has 15 amino acids. CDR1 MNHNS and CDR2 SASEGT come from the germline V gene. Deletions cut 1 base from V and 4 bases from J, with 14 bases between. CDR3 region: CASSEGTASTYEQYF. For the CDR3, the DNA is TGTGCCAGCAGTGAAGGGACAGCAAGTACGTACGAGCAGTACTTC.

The J gene is TRBJ1-6, the V gene TRBV27; a possible D gene is TRBD1 (6 bases). V lost 0 bases to trimming and J lost 7 bases, with 10 bases between them. CDR1 is MNHEY and CDR2 is SMNVEV in the germline V gene (reference sequence). CDR3 length equals 15 residues. CDR3 loop: CASSLSGQTNSPLHF. The CDR3 bases are TGTGCCAGCAGTTTATCCGGACAGACAAATTCACCCCTCCACTTT.

The chain combines TRBV28 with TRBJ1-2, with D tentatively TRBD1 (6 bases). The CDR3 length is 12 residues. Per germline, CDR1 MDHEN and CDR2 SYDVKM. Trimming removed 6 bases at V and 8 bases at J, with 13 bases between. CDR3 in DNA: TGTGCCAGCAGGATACAGGGTAGGGGCTACACCTTC. Its protein product is CASRIQGRGYTF.

This chain joins TRBV6-4 and TRBJ2-2; the match to TRBD2 covers 11 bases. The trim removed 4 bases at V and 7 bases at J, leaving 2 bases unmatched. The CDR3 is made up of 14 amino acids. Germline CDR1 reads MRHNA; CDR2 reads SNTAGT. The CDR3 DNA sequence: TGTGCCAGCAGTGCGGGACTAGCGGTCGGGGAGCTGTTTTTT. It codes for CASSAGLAVGELFF.

V and J are TRBV4-1 and TRBJ2-1; 9 nucleotides align to TRBD1. The CDR3 runs 21 residues. The V gene end was trimmed by 4 bases and the J gene end by 4 bases; junction bases not matched to a gene: 23. CDR1 is MGHRA, CDR2 YSYEKL, per germline. CDR3 residues: CASSPRVSQLSTGGFYNEQFF. The DNA of the CDR3 is TGCGCCAGCAGCCCTCGTGTCTCCCAACTATCGACAGGGGGTTTTTACAATGAGCAGTTCTTC.

J is TRBJ1-1 and V is TRBV7-9; 7 nucleotides match TRBD1. CDR1 SEHNR and CDR2 FQNEAQ come from the germline V gene (reference sequence). The CDR3 extends over 17 amino acids. J lost 0 bases, V lost 1 base, and 8 bases had no gene match. The CDR3 spells CASSLGQGLVLNTEAFF. Here the CDR3 DNA reads TGTGCCAGCAGCTTAGGACAGGGCCTAGTATTGAACACTGAAGCTTTCTTT.

The chain couples TRBV2 to TRBJ1-3; D uncertain. CDR1 and CDR2 (germline): SNHLY, FYNNEI. This CDR3 is built from 16 residues. Trimming took off 0 bases at V and 0 bases at J, with 9 bases between the two ends. The CDR3 DNA reads as TGTGCCAGCAGTGAAGCGCGGGGAATCTCTGGAAACACCATATATTTT. Residues: CASSEARGISGNTIYF.